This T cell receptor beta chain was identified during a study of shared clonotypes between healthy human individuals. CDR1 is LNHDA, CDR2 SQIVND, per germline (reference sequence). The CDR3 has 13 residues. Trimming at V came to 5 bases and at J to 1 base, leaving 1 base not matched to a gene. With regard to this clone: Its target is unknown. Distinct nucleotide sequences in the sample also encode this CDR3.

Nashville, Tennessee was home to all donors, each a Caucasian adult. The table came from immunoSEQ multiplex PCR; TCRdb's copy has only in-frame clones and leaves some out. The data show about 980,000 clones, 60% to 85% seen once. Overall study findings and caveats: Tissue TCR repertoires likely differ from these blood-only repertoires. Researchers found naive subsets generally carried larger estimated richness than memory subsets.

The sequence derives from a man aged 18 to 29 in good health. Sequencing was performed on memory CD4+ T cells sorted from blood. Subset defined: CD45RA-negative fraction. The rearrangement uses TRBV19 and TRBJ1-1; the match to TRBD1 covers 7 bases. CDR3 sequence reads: CASSRTGNTEAFF. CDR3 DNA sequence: TGTGCCAGTAGTCGGACAGGGAACACTGAAGCTTTCTTT.